The 22 T cell receptor beta chains given below trace back to one sample, sequenced in a study of CD8+CD57+ T cells in acquired aplastic anemia. Investigators profiled TCR beta VDJ and CDR3 from genomic DNA template. TCRdb called the reads again in MiXCR, with one record for every CDR3 protein. The sample has about 210,000 distinct CDR3 sequences, over 60% seen once. Sequencing was done on a sample of sorted CD4+, CD8+, or CD8+CD57+ T cells (not recorded which) from PBMCs. The receptors originated from a human donor in good health.

Ten or more counts support this clonotype. This chain joins TRBV7-9 and TRBJ1-5; the D gene is possibly TRBD1 (6 bases). Trimming left V 5 bases short and J 0 bases short, with 11 bases between. The CDR3 is 15 residues long. The germline gives CDR1 SEHNR, CDR2 FQNEAQ (reference sequence). The chain's CDR3 is CASSGGWGSNQPQHF. CDR3 nucleotide sequence: TGTGCCAGCAGCGGGGGCTGGGGTAGCAATCAGCCCCAGCATTTT.

This chain connects TRBV5-1 to TRBJ1-2; 7 nucleotides align to TRBD1. The V and J ends lost 1 base and 6 bases, in that order; junction bases with no gene match: 6. Germline CDR1 is SGHRS and CDR2 is YFSETQ. The CDR3 covers 14 residues. CDR3 in DNA: TGCGCCAGCAGCTTGTCAGGGACAGCAAATGGCTACACCTTC. Protein product: CASSLSGTANGYTF.

In its sample, this clonotype was seen many times. This chain uses TRBV14 with TRBJ1-1, with a possible D match to TRBD1 (5 bases). The length of the CDR3 is 16 residues. Germline CDR1 SGHDN, CDR2 FVKESK. Trimming shortened V by 1 base and J by 4 bases, and 16 bases separated the two germline ends. CDR3 DNA sequence: TGTGCCAGCAGCCAAGCCGGGGGTGACTGGAGCACTGAAGCTTTCTTT. It is translated as CASSQAGGDWSTEAFF.

This clonotype was found many times. This sequence joins TRBV6-5 and TRBJ2-1, with 9 bases aligning to TRBD2. This CDR3 region has 14 residues. Germline V CDR1 and CDR2: MNHEY, SVGAGI. V lost 2 bases, J lost 9 bases, and 5 bases stayed unmatched. The CDR3 DNA reads as TGTGCCAGCAGTTACCTGGGTAGCGGGGGTGAGCAGTTCTTC. This sequence encodes CASSYLGSGGEQFF.

This clonotype has more than one count but fewer than ten. The chain recombines TRBV20-1 with TRBJ2-2; perhaps D is TRBD1 or TRBD2 (5 bases each). V was pared by 3 bases and J by 1 base, with 6 bases between. Per germline, CDR1 DFQATT and CDR2 SNEGSKA (reference sequence). The CDR3 spans 13 residues. This CDR3 reads CSARGVNTGELFF. As DNA, the CDR3 is TGCAGTGCTAGGGGGGTGAACACCGGGGAGCTGTTTTTT.

There are a few counts of this clonotype. This rearrangement joins TRBV7-3 to TRBJ2-7; unclear D gene. Germline V gene data show CDR1 as SGHTA and CDR2 as FQGTGA. V dropped 3 bases and J dropped 0 bases, with 9 bases sitting between them. The CDR3 contains 14 residues. CDR3 sequence (DNA): TGTGCCAGCAGCTTGGTACGGAACTCCTACGAGCAGTACTTC. It yields the protein CASSLVRNSYEQYF.

The chain uses TRBV25-1 and TRBJ1-4; TRBD1 matches at 7 bases. Germline V lookup: CDR1 MGHDK, CDR2 SYGVNS. Unmatched junction bases numbered 4, after V lost 3 bases and J lost 6 bases. The CDR3 has 14 residues. As DNA, the CDR3 is TGTGCCAGCAGTGATTCCGGGACAGATGAAAAACTGTTTTTT. This translates into CASSDSGTDEKLFF.

As regards this clonotype: One junction end does not reproduce the germline sequence, and a read error may be involved. This chain links TRBV15 with TRBJ2-1; the D gene is possibly TRBD2 (6 bases). The CDR3 has 16 residues. Germline values: CDR1 LNHNV, CDR2 YYDKDF (reference sequence). The CDR3 protein is CANSRNTGLADNEQFF. In nucleotides, the CDR3 is TGTGCCAACAGCAGGAACACGGGACTGGCGGACAATGAGCAGTTCTTC. Full variable domain (missing parts from reference TRBV15 and TRBJ2-1): DAMVIQNPRYQVTQFGKPVTLSCSQTLNHNVMYWYQQKSSQAPKLLFHYYDKDFNNEADTPDNFQSRRPNTSFCFLDIRSPGLGDTAMYLCANSRNTGLADNEQFFGPGTRLTVL.

The chain has TRBV6-5 and TRBJ1-5; 8 bases are a match to TRBD1. CDR1 is MNHEY, CDR2 SVGAGI, per germline. This CDR3 region has 15 residues. Trimming at V came to 5 bases and at J to 5 bases, leaving 8 bases not matched to a gene. The CDR3 bases are TGTGCCAGCAGTCCCCGGGACAGGTACCATCAGCCCCAGCATTTT. The encoded protein is CASSPRDRYHQPQHF.

The chain carries TRBV27 and TRBJ1-2, with 10 bases that match TRBD1. The germline CDR1 and CDR2 sequences are MNHEY and SMNVEV (reference sequence). This CDR3 has 13 residues. V lost 6 bases, J lost 10 bases, and 8 bases stayed unmatched. As DNA, the CDR3 is TGTGCCAGCAGCAGCAGGGACAGGGGACTCTACACCTTC. Amino acids: CASSSRDRGLYTF.

The chain couples TRBV5-1 to TRBJ1-1; D possibly corresponds to TRBD1 (5 bases). The germline V and J ends were trimmed by 0 bases and 5 bases, with 11 bases remaining between them. The length of the CDR3 is 14 residues. In germline, CDR1 is SGHRS, CDR2 YFSETQ. CDR3 amino acids: CASSLGRETTEAFF. The CDR3 DNA is TGCGCCAGCAGCTTGGGCAGGGAGACTACTGAAGCTTTCTTT.

This chain connects TRBV10-3 to TRBJ2-1; maybe TRBD2 (6 bases). CDR1 is ENHRY, CDR2 SYGVKD, per germline. V gave up 4 bases and J gave up 5 bases, with 12 bases separating them. The CDR3 runs 14 residues. The CDR3 sequence is CAISGAGKNNEQFF. The CDR3 coding sequence is TGTGCCATCAGTGGGGCGGGGAAAAACAATGAGCAGTTCTTC.

The chain has TRBV24-1 and TRBJ2-3, with D possibly matching TRBD2 (5 bases). The germline gives CDR1 KGHDR, CDR2 SFDVKD. V was cut by 3 bases and J by 2 bases, with 14 bases left in between. This CDR3 comprises 16 residues. The CDR3 nucleotides read TGTGCCACCAGTGATGTGGACTCATCCCCCACAGATACGCAGTATTTT. This sequence encodes CATSDVDSSPTDTQYF.

In the case of this clonotype: A junction end diverges from the germline sequence, so it may reflect a read error. The V call is TRBV10-3, the J call TRBJ1-2; D gene ambiguous. CDR1 and CDR2 from the germline V gene are ENHRY and SYGVKD. The CDR3 totals 16 residues. DNA of the CDR3: TGTGCCATCAGTGACCCCGGGAGGGAACGCGGGTATGGCTACGCCTTC. This codes for CAISDPGRERGYGYAF.

The CDR3 DNA is TGTGCCAGCACCCCTCTACCCACGGGAGCGTTTTCACCCCTCCACTTT. Protein product: CASTPLPTGAFSPLHF. This chain connects TRBV12-3 or TRBV12-4 to TRBJ1-6; the D is unclear. This CDR3 has 16 amino acids. V was cut by 7 bases and J by 9 bases, with 22 bases left in between.

Concerning this clonotype itself: Sequence at one end of the junction differs from germline and may be a read error. CDR3 residues: CASNRTEYNERFF. CDR3 DNA: TGTGCCAGTAATAGGACTGAATACAATGAGCGGTTCTTC. The V call is TRBV19, the J call TRBJ2-1; a possible D gene is TRBD2 (5 bases). Germline-derived CDR1 and CDR2 are LNHDA and SQIVND (reference sequence). The CDR3 extends over 13 amino acids.

Notes on this clonotype: The DNA is omitted, as the CDR3 cannot be located on it reliably, and the CDR3 follows TCRdb's listing. The rearrangement uses TRBV7-6 and TRBJ2-2. Germline V lookup: CDR1 SGHVS, CDR2 FNYEAQ. The CDR3 totals 17 residues, both ends included. The CDR3 loop reads CASSLVSSEQYFGELFF.

The chain carries TRBV12-3 or TRBV12-4 and TRBJ2-3; maybe TRBD1 (5 bases). V was clipped by 5 bases and J by 9 bases, with 12 bases between them. This CDR3 comprises 12 residues. The CDR3 DNA follows: TGTGCCAGCAGTCCCCAGGGTGAGACGCAGTATTTT. Protein product: CASSPQGETQYF.

The chain uses TRBV10-3 and TRBJ1-5; 7 bases map to TRBD1. Per the germline V gene, CDR1 is ENHRY and CDR2 is SYGVKD. The CDR3 length is 15 residues. The trim removed 10 bases at V and 2 bases at J, leaving 11 bases unmatched. The DNA for the CDR3 is TGTGCCACCTCCGACAGGGAAAGGGGCAATCAGCCCCAGCATTTT. This gives the protein CATSDRERGNQPQHF.

The chain uses TRBV7-8 and TRBJ2-7, with 14 bases identical to TRBD2. After removal of 5 bases from V and 7 bases from J, the junction contained 7 bases not matched to a gene. This CDR3 spans 15 amino acids. Germline loops: CDR1 SGHVS, CDR2 FQNEAQ. CDR3 sequence (DNA): TGTGCCAGCAGCCACCGACTAGCGGGAGGGAAGGAGCAGTACTTC. Its translation is CASSHRLAGGKEQYF. The complete variable domain, with remaining parts taken from reference TRBV7-8 and TRBJ2-7, reads GAGVSQSPRYKVAKRGQDVALRCDPISGHVSLFWYQQALGQGPEFLTYFQNEAQLDKSGLPSDRFFAERPEGSVSTLKIQRTQQEDSAVYLCASSHRLAGGKEQYFGPGTRLTVT.

The V and J genes are TRBV20-1 and TRBJ2-2; 12 bases fit TRBD2. Germline V gives CDR1 DFQATT, CDR2 SNEGSKA (reference sequence). Losses at the gene ends were 5 bases for V and 6 bases for J; bases not matched to a gene: 4. This CDR3 region has 14 residues. CDR3 in amino acids: CSAGLAGMSGELFF. As DNA, the CDR3 is TGCAGTGCTGGACTAGCGGGGATGTCCGGGGAGCTGTTTTTT.

The rearrangement links TRBV12-3 or TRBV12-4 to TRBJ1-4, with no clear D. Between the trimmed V and J ends, which lost 5 bases and 6 bases, there was a span of 13 bases. The CDR3 runs to 14 residues. CDR3 nucleotides: TGTGCCAGCAGTGACATAGCGGGATATGAAAAACTGTTTTTT. Protein product: CASSDIAGYEKLFF.